Listed below are T cell receptor beta chains from one sample, sequenced in a study of T cell responses to AZD1222 COVID-19 vaccine. Generated by immunoSEQ multiplex PCR, the TCRdb table keeps only in-frame clones and is missing some. The data show some 130,000 clones, with 80% to 90% seen just once and about 1.6% held by the top ten. The sample in question was peripheral blood, obtained on day 0 of AZD1222 vaccination. Receptor source: an adult in good health. The CDR3 runs from the conserved cysteine through the conserved F or W. D genes are given only for firm matches. Some rows mark clone size as missing; the rest say once, few, many or name a class of expanded clone.

TRBJ1-2,TRBV18,14,.,.,TGTGCCAGCTCACCAGGGGCGCAGGGCTATGGCTACACCTTC,CASSPGAQGYGYTF
TRBJ1-5,TRBV30,13,.,.,TGTGCCTGGAGTAGGCAGGGAAATCAGCCCCAGCATTTT,CAWSRQGNQPQHF
TRBJ2-7,TRBV2,14,.,TRBD2,TGTGCCAGCAGTGTTAGCGGGGGGCCCTACGAGCAGTACTTC,CASSVSGGPYEQYF
TRBJ1-1,TRBV6-6,13,.,.,TGTGCCAGCAGGCAGGGGCCAAACACTGAAGCTTTCTTT,CASRQGPNTEAFF
TRBJ2-7,TRBV10-3,11,.,.,TGTGCCACCACGGCGTCGGACGAGCAGTACTTC,CATTASDEQYF
TRBJ1-4,TRBV2,15,.,TRBD1,TGTGCCAGCAAAAGACAGGGCCAATCAGGCGAAAAACTGTTTTTT,CASKRQGQSGEKLFF
TRBJ1-2,TRBV9,13,.,.,TGTGCCAGCAGCGACGGGGTTAACTATGGCTACACCTTC,CASSDGVNYGYTF
TRBJ1-5,TRBV30,15,.,.,TGTGCCTGGAGTGCCATAGGGGGGGGCCATCAGCCCCAGCATTTT,CAWSAIGGGHQPQHF
TRBJ1-2,TRBV29-1,15,.,TRBD1,TGCAGCGTGGGGGACAGTCCCCCGGCAAACTATGGCTACACCTTC,CSVGDSPPANYGYTF
TRBJ2-1,TRBV19,16,.,TRBD2,TGTGCCACCGGGAAGGCCGGGACTAGCGGGGCCCTTGGGCAGTTCTTC,CATGKAGTSGALGQFF
TRBJ1-2,TRBV14,14,.,.,TGTGCCAGCAGCCAAGCGAGGGGCCAATTGGGCTACACCTTC,CASSQARGQLGYTF
TRBJ2-1,TRBV7-3,15,.,TRBD2,TGTGCCAGCAGCCACGGGACTAGCGTTACGGGTGAGCAGTTCTTC,CASSHGTSVTGEQFF
TRBJ2-3,TRBV11-3,13,.,.,TGTGCCAGCAGCTTAGAAGTCCCAGATACGCAGTATTTT,CASSLEVPDTQYF
TRBJ1-2,TRBV19,14,.,TRBD1,TGTGCCAGTAGTAAAACAGGGGGAGTGCGGGGCTACACCTTC,CASSKTGGVRGYTF
TRBJ2-1,TRBV7-8,13,.,.,TGTGCCAGCAGCTTAGCGCTCTCTAAAGAGCAGTTCTTC,CASSLALSKEQFF
TRBJ2-7,TRBV11-1,15,.,TRBD1,TGTGCCAGCAGCGACACCGGGACAGGGGGCTACGAGCAGTACTTC,CASSDTGTGGYEQYF
TRBJ2-7,TRBV7-9,12,.,.,TGTGCCAGCAGCCGACGTCCGGACGAGCAGTACTTC,CASSRRPDEQYF
TRBJ2-7,TRBV9,15,.,.,TGTGCCAGCAGCGTAGAGCTTGGGACGGCCTACGAGCAGTACTTC,CASSVELGTAYEQYF
TRBJ1-2,TRBV6-1,17,.,.,TGTGCCAGCAGTGAAGCAGGGGGGGCCGTAAGTCTATATGGCTACACCTTC,CASSEAGGAVSLYGYTF
TRBJ2-5,TRBV10-2,17,.,TRBD1,TGCGCCAGCAGCCGCGCCCGACAGGGGGCGTCCCAAGAGACCCAGTACTTC,CASSRARQGASQETQYF
TRBJ1-1,TRBV6-4,15,few,.,TGTGCCAGCAGTGACTCTGGAAGGGAACCTCCTGAAGCTTTCTTT,CASSDSGREPPEAFF
TRBJ1-2,TRBV19,14,many,TRBD1,TGTGCCAGTACGAGGGACAGGTCTAACTATGGCTACACCTTC,CASTRDRSNYGYTF
TRBJ2-3,TRBV7-6,13,.,.,TGTGCCAGCAGCTTACTGGGCACAGATACGCAGTATTTT,CASSLLGTDTQYF
TRBJ2-3,TRBV30,12,.,.,TGTGCCTGGACGCGCGGCACAGATACGCAGTATTTT,CAWTRGTDTQYF
TRBJ2-7,TRBV21-1,14,.,.,TGTGCCAGCACTGGAACCAGGGGGTTATACGAGCAGTACTTC,CASTGTRGLYEQYF
TRBJ2-3,TRBV2,11,.,.,TGTGCCAGCACCTACACAGATACGCAGTATTTT,CASTYTDTQYF
TRBJ2-3,TRBV28,14,.,TRBD1,TGTGCCAGCAGTTTAAGGGGGCCCACAGATACGCAGTATTTT,CASSLRGPTDTQYF
TRBJ2-7,TRBV20-1,13,.,.,TGCAGTGCTAGTTTGGGGGGAGTGTACGAGCAGTACTTC,CSASLGGVYEQYF
TRBJ2-6,TRBV11-3,15,.,.,TGTGCCAGCAGCTTGGGGGGGCATGGGGCCAACGTCCTGACTTTC,CASSLGGHGANVLTF
TRBJ2-1,TRBV4-2,15,few,.,TGTGCCAGCAGCCTTCCTGGGGGCTCCTACAATGAGCAGTTCTTC,CASSLPGGSYNEQFF
TRBJ2-5,TRBV5-4,16,.,TRBD2,TGTGCCAGCAGCTTCGCGAGCGGGGGGGCCTTAGAGACCCAGTACTTC,CASSFASGGALETQYF
TRBJ2-4,TRBV3-1/TRBV3-2,16,.,.,TGTGCCAGCAGCCAAGATTTAGGGCCGCCCAAAAACATTCAGTACTTC,CASSQDLGPPKNIQYF
TRBJ2-3,TRBV5-1,20,.,TRBD1,TGCGCCAGCAGCTTGGTGGCAGGGGGTACAATCCCCCAAAAGGGTGATACGCAGTATTTT,CASSLVAGGTIPQKGDTQYF
TRBJ1-3,TRBV3-1/TRBV3-2,13,few,.,TGTGCCAGCAGCATAAGCTCTGGAAACACCATATATTTT,CASSISSGNTIYF
TRBJ2-3,TRBV4-1,17,.,TRBD1,TGCGCCAGCAGCCATCCCGGACAGGGACTCTTGAGAGATACGCAGTATTTT,CASSHPGQGLLRDTQYF
TRBJ1-2,TRBV27,14,.,TRBD1,TGTGCCAGCAGCAAGGACAGGGTCGTTGGTGGCTACACCTTC,CASSKDRVVGGYTF
TRBJ1-5,TRBV10-3,15,.,.,TGTGCCATCAGTGAGCTGGGGGGTAGCAATCAGCCCCAGCATTTT,CAISELGGSNQPQHF
TRBJ1-1,TRBV13,14,.,.,TGTGCCAGCAGCCCTTCGACAGTGAACACTGAAGCTTTCTTT,CASSPSTVNTEAFF